A selection of T cell receptor beta chains follows, all from one sample in a study of shared clonotypes between healthy human individuals. Assay: immunoSEQ multiplex PCR; the TCRdb copy retains only in-frame clones and omits some. The data show about 340,000 clones, with around 67% seen just once and about 10% held by the top ten. Sequenced: memory CD4+ T cells sorted from blood. All receptors come from a man younger than 45 in good health. Both conserved end residues are part of each CDR3. A D gene is named only where the DNA matches it firmly. Clone sizes are given selectively: once, few, many, or a class where the clone is expanded.

CDR3	DNA	J	D	size	V
CASSELGTGGVNEQFF	TGTGCCAGCAGTGAACTCGGGACAGGGGGTGTCAATGAGCAGTTCTTC	TRBJ2-1	TRBD1	-	TRBV25-1
CASSAVRLAGGATGELFF	TGTGCCAGCAGTGCGGTTCGGCTAGCGGGAGGGGCCACCGGGGAGCTGTTTTTT	TRBJ2-2	TRBD2	-	TRBV2
CASSQAVGQKELFF	TGCGCCAGCAGCCAAGCAGTAGGCCAAAAGGAGCTGTTTTTT	TRBJ2-2	-	-	TRBV4-1
CASNPGPSGGWYF	TGTGCCAGCAACCCTGGGCCGTCGGGGGGGTGGTACTTC	TRBJ2-4	TRBD2	once	TRBV6-4
CASSPDFRTFEQFF	TGTGCCAGCAGCCCCGACTTCCGGACTTTTGAGCAGTTCTTC	TRBJ2-1	-	few	TRBV14
CASSSWTSGTDTQYF	TGTGCCAGCAGCTCCTGGACTAGCGGCACAGATACGCAGTATTTT	TRBJ2-3	TRBD2	once	TRBV5-4
CASSLGAGVKETQYF	TGTGCCAGCAGCTTGGGGGCCGGGGTGAAAGAGACCCAGTACTTC	TRBJ2-5	-	-	TRBV5-4
CASSDRASGMGNEQFF	TGTGCCAGCAGCGACCGAGCTAGCGGGATGGGCAATGAGCAGTTCTTC	TRBJ2-1	TRBD2	many	TRBV7-8
CASSSGLNTEAFF	TGTGCTAGCAGCTCGGGTCTGAACACTGAAGCTTTCTTT	TRBJ1-1	-	-	TRBV7-7
CASSLGANTGELFF	TGTGCCAGCAGCTTAGGGGCGAACACCGGGGAGCTGTTTTTT	TRBJ2-2	-	-	TRBV11-3
CASSHVWGLGEAFF	TGTGCCAGCAGCCATGTATGGGGGCTGGGTGAAGCTTTCTTT	TRBJ1-1	-	-	TRBV14
CASSLVRVGGQETQYF	TGTGCCAGCAGCTTAGTCAGGGTAGGGGGCCAAGAGACCCAGTACTTC	TRBJ2-5	-	-	TRBV7-8
CASSSEGQSNEKLFF	TGTGCCAGCAGCTCGGAGGGACAGTCTAATGAAAAACTGTTTTTT	TRBJ1-4	TRBD1	-	TRBV5-4
CASSRDFNGDTQYF	TGTGCCAGCAGCCGCGACTTTAATGGAGATACGCAGTATTTT	TRBJ2-3	-	many	TRBV6-1
CAWMHFTAGGRRNTIYF	TGTGCCTGGATGCACTTTACCGCAGGGGGAAGAAGAAACACCATATATTTT	TRBJ1-3	TRBD1	-	TRBV30
CASSSPGTSGTLSTDTQYF	TGTGCCAGCAGCTCGCCCGGGACTAGCGGAACTCTTAGCACAGATACGCAGTATTTT	TRBJ2-3	TRBD2	many	TRBV5-5
CASSESTVSGLYGYTF	TGCGCCAGCAGTGAGTCGACAGTTTCAGGGTTATATGGCTACACCTTC	TRBJ1-2	-	-	TRBV10-2